This T cell receptor beta chain was documented in a study of neurological immune-mediated disorders. CDR1 and CDR2 from the germline V gene are DFQATT and SNEGSKA (reference sequence). The length of the CDR3 is 14 residues. With V trimmed by 2 bases and J by 5 bases, 5 bases remained unmatched. TCRdb recomputed calls from the 5' RACE reads with MiXCR, one row per CDR3 protein. In the table there are tens of thousands of distinct CDR3 sequences, 1.5% of which are singletons. Study-level findings and limits: Neither clinical nor MRI features were associated with the multiple sclerosis repertoire cluster. HTLV-1-associated myelopathy had the most TCR clonal expansion, while multiple sclerosis had the least, a level that fell below healthy controls.

There are many counts of this clonotype. Its antigen is not identified. Sequencing was carried out using PBMCs. This TCR was sampled from a woman in her 30s with multiple sclerosis. This chain uses TRBV20-1 with TRBJ2-7, with TRBD2 identical over 11 bases. The DNA of the CDR3 is TGCAGTGCTAGATTCGGACTAGCGGGCGACGAGCAGTACTTC. The encoded protein is CSARFGLAGDEQYF.